The clone carrying this T cell receptor beta chain appeared a single time. The antigen is undetermined. Unmatched junction bases numbered 12, after V lost 4 bases and J lost 8 bases. CDR3 length: 16 amino acids. Germline V gene data show CDR1 as MDHEN and CDR2 as SYDVKM. These data belong to a study of shared clonotypes between healthy human individuals. Study-level information: CD8 memory received one plate per donor, CD8 naive two, CD4 memory three and CD4 naive three.

The protocol was immunoSEQ multiplex PCR, while the TCRdb copy is restricted to in-frame clones and leaves out a portion. The sample has nearly 1 million clones; approximately 76% are singletons. Donors were healthy HIV-negative adults without recently reported acute infections or vaccinations. Subsets obtained from CD4+ cells comprised CD45RA+ naive and CD45RA-negative memory cells. Study-level points and caveats: All-four-donor shared clonotypes had higher generation probabilities than non-shared clonotypes did.

Sequenced input: memory CD4+ T cells sorted from blood. Subset: CD45RA-negative fraction. The chain combines TRBV28 with TRBJ1-4, with 8 bases lining up with TRBD1. This receptor was identified in a man aged 18 to 30 in good health. CDR3 sequence (DNA): TGTGCCAGCAGTTCCTCGTCCGACAGGGGATGGGAAAAACTGTTTTTT. Translated: CASSSSSDRGWEKLFF.